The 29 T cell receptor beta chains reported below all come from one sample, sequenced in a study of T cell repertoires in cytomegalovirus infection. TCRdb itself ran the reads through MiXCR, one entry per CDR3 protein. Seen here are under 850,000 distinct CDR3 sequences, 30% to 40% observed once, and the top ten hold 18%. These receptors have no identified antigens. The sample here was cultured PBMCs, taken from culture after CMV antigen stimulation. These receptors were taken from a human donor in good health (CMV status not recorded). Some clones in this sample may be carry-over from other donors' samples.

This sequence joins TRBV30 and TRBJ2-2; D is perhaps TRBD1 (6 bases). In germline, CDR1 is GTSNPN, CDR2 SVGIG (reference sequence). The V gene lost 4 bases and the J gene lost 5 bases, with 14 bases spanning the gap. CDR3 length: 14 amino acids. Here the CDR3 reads CAWKPGVVTGELFF. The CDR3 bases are TGTGCCTGGAAACCAGGGGTAGTAACCGGGGAGCTGTTTTTT. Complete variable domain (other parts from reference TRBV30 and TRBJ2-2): SQTIHQWPATLVQPVGSPLSLECTVEGTSNPNLYWYRQAAGRGLQLLFYSVGIGQISSEVPQNLSASRPQDRQFILSSKKLLLSDSGFYLCAWKPGVVTGELFFGEGSRLTVL.

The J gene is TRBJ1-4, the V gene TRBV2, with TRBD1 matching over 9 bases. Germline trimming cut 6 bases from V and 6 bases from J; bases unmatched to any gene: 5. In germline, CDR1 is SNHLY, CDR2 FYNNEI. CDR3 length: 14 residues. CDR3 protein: CASRKDRGYEKLFF. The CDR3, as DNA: TGTGCCAGCAGGAAGGACAGGGGTTATGAAAAACTGTTTTTT.

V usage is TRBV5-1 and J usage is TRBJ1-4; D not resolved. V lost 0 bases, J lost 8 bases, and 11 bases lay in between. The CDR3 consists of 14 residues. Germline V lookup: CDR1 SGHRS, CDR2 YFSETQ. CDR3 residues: CASSLGMRREKLFF. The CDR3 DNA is TGCGCCAGCAGCTTGGGAATGCGGAGAGAAAAACTGTTTTTT.

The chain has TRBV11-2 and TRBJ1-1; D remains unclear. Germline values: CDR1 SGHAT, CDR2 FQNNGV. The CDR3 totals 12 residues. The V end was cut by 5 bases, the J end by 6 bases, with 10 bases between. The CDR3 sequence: CASSLGSPEAFF. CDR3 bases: TGTGCCAGCAGCCTGGGTAGTCCTGAAGCTTTCTTT.

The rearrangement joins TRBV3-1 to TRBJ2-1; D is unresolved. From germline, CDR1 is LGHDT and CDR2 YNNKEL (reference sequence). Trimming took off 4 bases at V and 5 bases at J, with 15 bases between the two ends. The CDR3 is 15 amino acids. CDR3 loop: CASSPIDFTDNEQFF. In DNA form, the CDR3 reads TGTGCCAGCAGCCCCATCGACTTCACGGACAATGAGCAGTTCTTC.

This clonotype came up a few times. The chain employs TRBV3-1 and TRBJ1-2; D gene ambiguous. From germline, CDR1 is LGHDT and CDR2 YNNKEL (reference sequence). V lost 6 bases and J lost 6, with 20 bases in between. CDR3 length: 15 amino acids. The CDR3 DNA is TGTGCCAGCAGTCCCCATACCTGGCGGGCGGATGGCTACACCTTC. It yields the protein CASSPHTWRADGYTF.

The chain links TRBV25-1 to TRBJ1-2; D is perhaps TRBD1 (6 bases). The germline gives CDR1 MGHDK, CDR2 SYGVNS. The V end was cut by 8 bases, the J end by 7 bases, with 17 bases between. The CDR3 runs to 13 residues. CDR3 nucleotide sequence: TGTGCCAGCCAGGGGCAGGTTGCAACTGGCTACACCTTC. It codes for CASQGQVATGYTF.

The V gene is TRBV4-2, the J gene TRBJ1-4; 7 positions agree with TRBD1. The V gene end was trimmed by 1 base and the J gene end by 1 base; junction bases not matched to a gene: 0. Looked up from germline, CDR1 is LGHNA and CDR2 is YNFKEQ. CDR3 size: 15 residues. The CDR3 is CASSQGQGTNEKLFF. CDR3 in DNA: TGTGCCAGCAGCCAAGGACAGGGAACTAATGAAAAACTGTTTTTT.

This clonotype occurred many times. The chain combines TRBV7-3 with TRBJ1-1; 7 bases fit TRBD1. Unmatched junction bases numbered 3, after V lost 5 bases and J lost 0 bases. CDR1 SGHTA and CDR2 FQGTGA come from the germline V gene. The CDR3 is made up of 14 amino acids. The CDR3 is CASSLTGLNTEAFF. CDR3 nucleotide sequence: TGTGCCAGCAGCCTGACAGGGTTGAACACTGAAGCTTTCTTT.

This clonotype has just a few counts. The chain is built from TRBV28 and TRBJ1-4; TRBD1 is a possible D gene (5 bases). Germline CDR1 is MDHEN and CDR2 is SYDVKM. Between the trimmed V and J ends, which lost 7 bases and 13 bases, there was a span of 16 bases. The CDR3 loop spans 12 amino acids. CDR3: CASTKGRDGLFF. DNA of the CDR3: TGTGCCAGCACCAAGGGCCGGGACGGACTGTTTTTT.

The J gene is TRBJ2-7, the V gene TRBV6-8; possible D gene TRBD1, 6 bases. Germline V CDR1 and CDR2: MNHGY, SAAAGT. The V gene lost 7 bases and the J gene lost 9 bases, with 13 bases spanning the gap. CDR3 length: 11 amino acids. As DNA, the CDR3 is TGTGCCAGCACGGACAGTTTAGGGCAGTACTTC. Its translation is CASTDSLGQYF.

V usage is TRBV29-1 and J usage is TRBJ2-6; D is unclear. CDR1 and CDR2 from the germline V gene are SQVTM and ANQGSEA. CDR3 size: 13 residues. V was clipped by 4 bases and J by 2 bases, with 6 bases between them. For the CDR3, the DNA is TGCAGCGTTGTGGGTGCTGGGGCCAACGTCCTGACTTTC. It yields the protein CSVVGAGANVLTF.

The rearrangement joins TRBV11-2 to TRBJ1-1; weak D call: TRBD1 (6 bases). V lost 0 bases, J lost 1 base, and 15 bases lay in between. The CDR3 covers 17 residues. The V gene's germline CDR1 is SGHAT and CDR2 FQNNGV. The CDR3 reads CASSLDDRVTGNTEAFF. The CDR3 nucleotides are TGTGCCAGCAGCTTAGATGATAGGGTGACAGGGAACACTGAAGCTTTCTTT. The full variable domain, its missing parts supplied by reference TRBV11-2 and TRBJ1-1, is EAGVAQSPRYKIIEKRQSVAFWCNPISGHATLYWYQQILGQGPKLLIQFQNNGVVDDSQLPKDRFSAERLKGVDSTLKIQPAKLEDSAVYLCASSLDDRVTGNTEAFFGQGTRLTVV.

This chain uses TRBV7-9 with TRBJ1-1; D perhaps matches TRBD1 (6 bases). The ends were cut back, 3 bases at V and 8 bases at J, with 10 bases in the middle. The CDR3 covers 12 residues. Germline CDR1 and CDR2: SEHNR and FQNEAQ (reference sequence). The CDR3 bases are TGTGCCAGCAGCTTTGACAGGCCGGAAGCTTTCTTT. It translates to CASSFDRPEAFF.

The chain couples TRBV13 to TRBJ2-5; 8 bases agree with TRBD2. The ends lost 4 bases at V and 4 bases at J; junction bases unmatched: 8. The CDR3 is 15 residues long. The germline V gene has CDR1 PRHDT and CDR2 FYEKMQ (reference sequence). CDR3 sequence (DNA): TGTGCCAGCAGCTCTCCTCGGGGGGGAGTAGAGACCCAGTACTTC. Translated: CASSSPRGGVETQYF.

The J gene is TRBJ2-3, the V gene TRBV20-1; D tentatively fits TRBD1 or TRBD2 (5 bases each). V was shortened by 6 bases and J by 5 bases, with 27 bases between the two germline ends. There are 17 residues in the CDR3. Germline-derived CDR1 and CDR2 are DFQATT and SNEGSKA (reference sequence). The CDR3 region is CSATSPQGSGGEDTQYF. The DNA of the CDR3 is TGCAGTGCGACGTCACCTCAGGGAAGCGGCGGAGAAGATACGCAGTATTTT.

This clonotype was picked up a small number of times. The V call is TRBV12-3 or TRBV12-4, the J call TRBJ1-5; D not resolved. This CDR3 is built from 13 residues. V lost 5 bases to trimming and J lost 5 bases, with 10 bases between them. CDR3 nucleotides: TGTGCCAGCAGTATGACGGTTTATCAGCCCCAGCATTTT. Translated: CASSMTVYQPQHF.

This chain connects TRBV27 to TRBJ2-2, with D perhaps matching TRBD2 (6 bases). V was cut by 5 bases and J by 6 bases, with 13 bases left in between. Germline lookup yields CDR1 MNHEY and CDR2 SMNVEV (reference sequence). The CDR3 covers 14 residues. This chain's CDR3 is CASSPVPGAGELFF. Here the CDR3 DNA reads TGTGCCAGCAGTCCCGTACCGGGGGCCGGGGAGCTGTTTTTT.

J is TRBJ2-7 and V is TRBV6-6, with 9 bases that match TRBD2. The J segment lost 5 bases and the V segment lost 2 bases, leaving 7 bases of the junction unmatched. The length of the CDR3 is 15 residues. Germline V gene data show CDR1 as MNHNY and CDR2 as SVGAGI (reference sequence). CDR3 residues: CASSYQRGARDEQYF. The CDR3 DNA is TGTGCCAGCAGTTACCAGCGGGGGGCAAGAGACGAGCAGTACTTC.

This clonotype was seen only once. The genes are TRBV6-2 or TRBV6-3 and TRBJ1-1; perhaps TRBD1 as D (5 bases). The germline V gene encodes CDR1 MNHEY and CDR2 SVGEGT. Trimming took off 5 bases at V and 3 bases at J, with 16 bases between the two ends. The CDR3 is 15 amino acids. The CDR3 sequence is CASSERGVGDTEAFF. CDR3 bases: TGTGCCAGCAGTGAAAGGGGTGTGGGTGACACTGAAGCTTTCTTT.

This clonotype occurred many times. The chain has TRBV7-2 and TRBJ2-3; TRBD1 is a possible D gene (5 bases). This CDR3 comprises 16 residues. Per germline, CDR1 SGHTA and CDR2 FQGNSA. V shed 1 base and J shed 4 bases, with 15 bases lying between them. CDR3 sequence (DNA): TGTGCCAGCAGCTTAGAATGGGGCCCCGGTTCAGATACGCAGTATTTT. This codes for CASSLEWGPGSDTQYF.

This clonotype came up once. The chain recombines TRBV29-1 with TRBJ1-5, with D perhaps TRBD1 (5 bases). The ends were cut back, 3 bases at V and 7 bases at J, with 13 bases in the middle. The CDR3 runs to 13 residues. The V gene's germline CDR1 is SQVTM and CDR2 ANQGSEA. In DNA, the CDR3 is TGCAGCGTTGAGTTGGGGACGGGACAGCCCCAGCATTTT. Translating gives CSVELGTGQPQHF.

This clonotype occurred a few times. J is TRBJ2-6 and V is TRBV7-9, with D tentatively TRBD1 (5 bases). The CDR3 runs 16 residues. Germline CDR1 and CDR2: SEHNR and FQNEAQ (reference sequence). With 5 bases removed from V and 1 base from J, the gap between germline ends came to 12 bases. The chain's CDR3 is CASSTVPGSGANVLTF. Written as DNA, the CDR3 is TGTGCCAGCAGCACAGTGCCAGGGTCTGGGGCCAACGTCCTGACTTTC.

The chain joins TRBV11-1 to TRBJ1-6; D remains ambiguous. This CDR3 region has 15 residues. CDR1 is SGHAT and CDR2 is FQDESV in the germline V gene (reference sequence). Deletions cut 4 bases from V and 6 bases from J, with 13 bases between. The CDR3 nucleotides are TGTGCCAGCAGCTCCCGAATTCCGAGTAATTCACCCCTCCACTTT. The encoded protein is CASSSRIPSNSPLHF.

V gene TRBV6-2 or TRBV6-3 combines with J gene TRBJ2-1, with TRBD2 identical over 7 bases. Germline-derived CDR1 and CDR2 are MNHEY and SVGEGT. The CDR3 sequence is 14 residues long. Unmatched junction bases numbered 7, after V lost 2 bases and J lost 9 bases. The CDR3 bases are TGTGCCAGCAGTTACCAGCGGGAAGAAGGTGAGCAGTTCTTC. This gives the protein CASSYQREEGEQFF.

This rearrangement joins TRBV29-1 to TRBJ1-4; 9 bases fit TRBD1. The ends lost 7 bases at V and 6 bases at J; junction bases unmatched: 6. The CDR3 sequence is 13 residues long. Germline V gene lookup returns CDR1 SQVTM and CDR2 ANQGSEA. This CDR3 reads CSAARDRDEKLFF. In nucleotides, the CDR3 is TGCAGCGCTGCTAGGGACAGGGATGAAAAACTGTTTTTT. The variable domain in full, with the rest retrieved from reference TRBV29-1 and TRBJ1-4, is SAVISQKPSRDICQRGTSLTIQCQVDSQVTMMFWYRQQPGQSLTLIATANQGSEATYESGFVIDKFPISRPNLTFSTLTVSNMSPEDSSIYLCSAARDRDEKLFFGSGTQLSVL.

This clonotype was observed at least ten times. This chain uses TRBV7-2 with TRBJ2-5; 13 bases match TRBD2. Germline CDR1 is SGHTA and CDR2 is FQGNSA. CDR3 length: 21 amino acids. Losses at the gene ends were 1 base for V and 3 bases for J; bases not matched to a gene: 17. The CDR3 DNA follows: TGTGCCAGCAGCTTAGACTCTTACTCGCGGTGGACTAGCGGGGGTGAAGAGACCCAGTACTTC. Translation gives CASSLDSYSRWTSGGEETQYF.

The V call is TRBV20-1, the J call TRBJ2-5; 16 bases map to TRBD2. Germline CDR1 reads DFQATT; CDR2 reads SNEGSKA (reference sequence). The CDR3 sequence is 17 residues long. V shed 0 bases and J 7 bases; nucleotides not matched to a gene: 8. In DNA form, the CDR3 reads TGCAGTGCTAGAGATCTGGGACTAGCGGGAGGGCCTGTGACCCAGTACTTC. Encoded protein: CSARDLGLAGGPVTQYF.

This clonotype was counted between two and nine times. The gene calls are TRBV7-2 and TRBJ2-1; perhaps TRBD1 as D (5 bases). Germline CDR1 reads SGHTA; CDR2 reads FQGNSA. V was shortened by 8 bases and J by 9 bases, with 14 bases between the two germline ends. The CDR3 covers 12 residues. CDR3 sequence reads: CASSPGFSEQFF. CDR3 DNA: TGTGCCAGCTCCCCAGGGTTCTCTGAGCAGTTCTTC.